This is a list of T cell receptor beta chains from one sample in a study of blood T cell repertoires in COVID-19. Data came from immunoSEQ multiplex PCR; TCRdb stores just in-frame clones and leaves some out. The sample carries about 280,000 clones, approximately 86% recorded once. The source material was peripheral blood. Source of these receptors: a man younger than 35 with active or convalescent COVID-19. Each CDR3 is given with its conserved first and last residue. The order of the fields is V gene, clone size, J gene, D gene, CDR3 DNA, CDR3 protein. D genes are given only for firm matches. The size entry is marked missing in some rows and otherwise reads once, few, many or a size class.

V gene: TRBV19; clone size: NA; J gene: TRBJ1-1; D gene: NA; CDR3 DNA: TGTGCCAGTAGACATGCTGGGGCTGGCACTGAAGCTTTCTTT; CDR3 protein: CASRHAGAGTEAFF
V gene: TRBV12-5; clone size: NA; J gene: TRBJ2-2; D gene: NA; CDR3 DNA: TGTGCTAGTGGTTTGCCATCAAGTAGCCCGAGGAACACCGGGGAGCTGTTTTTT; CDR3 protein: CASGLPSSSPRNTGELFF
V gene: TRBV5-3; clone size: few; J gene: TRBJ2-3; D gene: TRBD2; CDR3 DNA: TGTGCCGGCCAACCCAGACTAGCGGAGATCAACACAGATACGCAGTATTTT; CDR3 protein: CAGQPRLAEINTDTQYF
V gene: TRBV6-5; clone size: NA; J gene: TRBJ2-7; D gene: NA; CDR3 DNA: TGTGCCAGCAGTGACTCGAACAACTACTACGAGCAGTACTTC; CDR3 protein: CASSDSNNYYEQYF
V gene: TRBV15; clone size: once; J gene: TRBJ1-1; D gene: NA; CDR3 DNA: TGTGCCACCAGCAGAGATACAGGGTGGAACACTGAAGCTTTCTTT; CDR3 protein: CATSRDTGWNTEAFF
V gene: TRBV7-3; clone size: NA; J gene: TRBJ1-4; D gene: NA; CDR3 DNA: TGTGCCAGCAGCTCATGGGGCCTTACTGACTTTAATGAAAAACTGTTTTTT; CDR3 protein: CASSSWGLTDFNEKLFF
V gene: TRBV5-1; clone size: NA; J gene: TRBJ2-5; D gene: NA; CDR3 DNA: TGCGCCAGCAGCCAAGGGGGGGGCAGGCAAGAGACTCAGTACTTC; CDR3 protein: CASSQGGGRQETQYF
V gene: TRBV7-2; clone size: NA; J gene: TRBJ2-3; D gene: NA; CDR3 DNA: TGTGCCAGCAGCCCCCCTGTGTCCACCGGGCAGTATTTT; CDR3 protein: CASSPPVSTGQYF
V gene: TRBV9; clone size: NA; J gene: TRBJ2-5; D gene: NA; CDR3 DNA: TGTGCCAGCAGCGTAGCCCGAGGCAGAGACCAAGAGACCCAGTACTTC; CDR3 protein: CASSVARGRDQETQYF
V gene: TRBV3-1/TRBV3-2; clone size: NA; J gene: TRBJ2-2; D gene: TRBD1; CDR3 DNA: TGTGCCAGCAGCCAATCTACCGGTCTACAGGGGGGCGGGGAGCTGTTTTTT; CDR3 protein: CASSQSTGLQGGGELFF
V gene: TRBV7-6; clone size: NA; J gene: TRBJ2-7; D gene: NA; CDR3 DNA: TGTGCCAGCAGCTTCTCCGGGTCCTACGAGCAGTACTTC; CDR3 protein: CASSFSGSYEQYF
V gene: TRBV5-1; clone size: NA; J gene: TRBJ2-5; D gene: TRBD1; CDR3 DNA: TGCGCCAGCAGCGGAGGGACCAGGGGGCGAGGGGAGGAGACCCAGTACTTC; CDR3 protein: CASSGGTRGRGEETQYF
V gene: TRBV5-6; clone size: NA; J gene: TRBJ1-6; D gene: NA; CDR3 DNA: TGTGCCAGCAGCTTGGGTCGTTCACCCCTCCACTTT; CDR3 protein: CASSLGRSPLHF
V gene: TRBV19; clone size: NA; J gene: TRBJ2-1; D gene: TRBD2; CDR3 DNA: TGTGCCAGTAGTATCGGTGCGGGGGGGCTAAGTGAGCAGTTCTTC; CDR3 protein: CASSIGAGGLSEQFF
V gene: TRBV4-2; clone size: NA; J gene: TRBJ1-1; D gene: TRBD1; CDR3 DNA: TGTGCCAGCAGGAGGTCCGGACAGGGTAACACTGAAGCTTTCTTT; CDR3 protein: CASRRSGQGNTEAFF
V gene: TRBV7-9; clone size: NA; J gene: TRBJ1-1; D gene: TRBD1; CDR3 DNA: TGTGCCAGCAGCTGGGACAGCCTGAACACTGAAGCTTTCTTT; CDR3 protein: CASSWDSLNTEAFF
V gene: TRBV19; clone size: few; J gene: TRBJ1-5; D gene: NA; CDR3 DNA: TGTGCCAGTAGTGCCCAGGGTCTTGGACAGCCCCAGCATTTT; CDR3 protein: CASSAQGLGQPQHF
V gene: TRBV6-2/TRBV6-3; clone size: NA; J gene: TRBJ2-2; D gene: TRBD2; CDR3 DNA: TGTGCCAGCAGTTACGGCGGGGGGGCTAGCGGGGAGCTGTTTTTT; CDR3 protein: CASSYGGGASGELFF
V gene: TRBV27; clone size: NA; J gene: TRBJ1-6; D gene: NA; CDR3 DNA: TGTGCCAGCAGTTTTGAGGTTGGGCCCCTCCACTTT; CDR3 protein: CASSFEVGPLHF
V gene: TRBV7-2; clone size: NA; J gene: TRBJ2-7; D gene: NA; CDR3 DNA: TGTGCCAGCAGCACCCGCCTTGGGCCGAAGCCCTACGAGCAGTACTTC; CDR3 protein: CASSTRLGPKPYEQYF
V gene: TRBV21-1; clone size: NA; J gene: TRBJ1-1; D gene: NA; CDR3 DNA: TGTGCCAGTTTTTTTCGGATGAGTAAACAGGGAAGGGGCGGAATCACTGAAGCTTTCTTT; CDR3 protein: CASFFRMSKQGRGGITEAFF
V gene: TRBV7-6; clone size: once; J gene: TRBJ2-5; D gene: TRBD2; CDR3 DNA: TGTGCCAGCAGGCTAGGACTAGCGGGAGAGCTGGATGTCATAGAGACCCAGTACTTC; CDR3 protein: CASRLGLAGELDVIETQYF
V gene: TRBV6-4; clone size: NA; J gene: TRBJ2-1; D gene: TRBD1; CDR3 DNA: TGTGCCACGGGACAGGGTGACAATGAGCAGTTCTTC; CDR3 protein: CATGQGDNEQFF
V gene: TRBV5-4; clone size: NA; J gene: TRBJ2-7; D gene: NA; CDR3 DNA: TGTGCCAGCAGCTTTTCTGGGCACGAGCAGTACTTC; CDR3 protein: CASSFSGHEQYF
V gene: TRBV6-2/TRBV6-3; clone size: NA; J gene: TRBJ2-7; D gene: NA; CDR3 DNA: TGTGCCAGCAGTACTCGATACTACGAGCAGTACTTC; CDR3 protein: CASSTRYYEQYF
V gene: TRBV18; clone size: NA; J gene: TRBJ1-2; D gene: TRBD1; CDR3 DNA: TGTGCCAGCTCTCCGGACAGGAGCCATGGCTACACCTTC; CDR3 protein: CASSPDRSHGYTF
V gene: TRBV7-2; clone size: NA; J gene: TRBJ1-5; D gene: NA; CDR3 DNA: TGTGCCAGCAGCTTAGTCGGAGTTAGCAATCAGCCCCAGCATTTT; CDR3 protein: CASSLVGVSNQPQHF
V gene: TRBV6-4; clone size: NA; J gene: TRBJ1-2; D gene: TRBD1; CDR3 DNA: TGTGCCAGCAGAGCGGGGACAGGGGGCTCGGGAGGCTACACCTTC; CDR3 protein: CASRAGTGGSGGYTF
V gene: TRBV19; clone size: NA; J gene: TRBJ2-3; D gene: TRBD2; CDR3 DNA: TGTGCCAGTAGTATTAAGGGGCTAGCGGGGGGAAATACGCAGTATTTT; CDR3 protein: CASSIKGLAGGNTQYF
V gene: TRBV6-2/TRBV6-3; clone size: once; J gene: TRBJ2-2; D gene: NA; CDR3 DNA: TGTGCCAGCAGTTACTTCGTAGTAACGAACACCGGGGAGCTGTTTTTT; CDR3 protein: CASSYFVVTNTGELFF
V gene: TRBV6-1; clone size: NA; J gene: TRBJ2-2; D gene: TRBD1; CDR3 DNA: TGTGCCAGCAGTGTTGCGGGACAGGGTTTACGGGCCGGGGAGCTGTTTTTT; CDR3 protein: CASSVAGQGLRAGELFF
V gene: TRBV11-2; clone size: NA; J gene: TRBJ2-7; D gene: NA; CDR3 DNA: TGTGCCAGCAGCTTATTTTCCGGGGGAGCATCCTACGAGCAGTACTTC; CDR3 protein: CASSLFSGGASYEQYF
V gene: TRBV29-1; clone size: NA; J gene: TRBJ2-6; D gene: NA; CDR3 DNA: TGCAGCGTCCTCGGGGCCAACGTCCTGACTTTC; CDR3 protein: CSVLGANVLTF
V gene: TRBV5-5; clone size: NA; J gene: TRBJ1-2; D gene: NA; CDR3 DNA: TGTGCCAGCAGCTTGCAGGGGAGTCAATATGGCTACACCTTC; CDR3 protein: CASSLQGSQYGYTF
V gene: TRBV5-1; clone size: NA; J gene: TRBJ2-7; D gene: TRBD1; CDR3 DNA: TGCGCCAGCAGCTTGGCGACAGGGACCTACGAGCAGTACTTC; CDR3 protein: CASSLATGTYEQYF
V gene: TRBV6-4; clone size: NA; J gene: TRBJ2-5; D gene: TRBD2; CDR3 DNA: TGTGCCAGCAGTGACTCAGGACTAGGTCAAGAGACCCAGTACTTC; CDR3 protein: CASSDSGLGQETQYF
V gene: TRBV9; clone size: NA; J gene: TRBJ1-4; D gene: TRBD1; CDR3 DNA: TGTGCCAGCAGCATTGACAGGGGCGAAGCTAATGAAAAACTGTTTTTT; CDR3 protein: CASSIDRGEANEKLFF
V gene: TRBV5-4; clone size: NA; J gene: TRBJ1-2; D gene: NA; CDR3 DNA: TGTGCCAGCAGCTTGGTAGGGAGGGAGGGCTACACCTTC; CDR3 protein: CASSLVGREGYTF
V gene: TRBV4-1; clone size: NA; J gene: TRBJ1-1; D gene: NA; CDR3 DNA: TGCGCCAGCAGCCAATCTAGCCCGGCTGAAGCTTTCTTT; CDR3 protein: CASSQSSPAEAFF
V gene: TRBV5-1; clone size: NA; J gene: TRBJ2-7; D gene: TRBD1; CDR3 DNA: TGCGCCAGCAGCCAACCGGACAGGACCTTTCCCCACGAGCAGTACTTC; CDR3 protein: CASSQPDRTFPHEQYF
V gene: TRBV3-1/TRBV3-2; clone size: few; J gene: TRBJ1-5; D gene: TRBD1; CDR3 DNA: TGTGCCAGCAGCACACAGGGGGGTATGGATCAGCCCCAGCATTTT; CDR3 protein: CASSTQGGMDQPQHF
V gene: TRBV7-3; clone size: NA; J gene: TRBJ2-1; D gene: TRBD1; CDR3 DNA: TGTGCCAGCAGCTTACACAAGACAGGGGGCGGGATGAATGAGCAGTTCTTC; CDR3 protein: CASSLHKTGGGMNEQFF
V gene: TRBV7-2; clone size: once; J gene: TRBJ1-5; D gene: TRBD1; CDR3 DNA: TGTGCCAGCAGCTTAGCAGGGGCAGGGGGCTTCAATCAGCCCCAGCATTTT; CDR3 protein: CASSLAGAGGFNQPQHF
V gene: TRBV7-3; clone size: NA; J gene: TRBJ2-1; D gene: TRBD1; CDR3 DNA: TGTGCCAGCAGCCTCGACAGGGGCAATGAGCAGTTCTTC; CDR3 protein: CASSLDRGNEQFF
V gene: TRBV6-5; clone size: NA; J gene: TRBJ1-5; D gene: NA; CDR3 DNA: TGTGCCAGCAGTCAACAGGGCGGTCAGCCCCAGCATTTT; CDR3 protein: CASSQQGGQPQHF
V gene: TRBV19; clone size: NA; J gene: TRBJ1-6; D gene: TRBD1; CDR3 DNA: TGTGCCACCCGGGACAGGGACAATTCACCCCTCCACTTT; CDR3 protein: CATRDRDNSPLHF